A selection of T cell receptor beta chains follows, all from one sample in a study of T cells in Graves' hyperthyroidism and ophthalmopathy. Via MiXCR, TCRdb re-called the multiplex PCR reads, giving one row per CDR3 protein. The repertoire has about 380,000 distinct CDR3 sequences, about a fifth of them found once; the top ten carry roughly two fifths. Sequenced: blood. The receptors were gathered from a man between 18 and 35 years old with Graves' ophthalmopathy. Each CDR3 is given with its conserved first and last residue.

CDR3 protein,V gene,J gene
CASSLSERGGLNTQYF,TRBV3-1,TRBJ2-3
CSAGSGDSYTF,TRBV20-1,TRBJ1-2
CASSQDSAGNTEAFF,TRBV4-1,TRBJ1-1
CASSLGQVPDDEKLFF,TRBV5-1,TRBJ1-4
CASSLAYGYTNEKLFF,TRBV7-6,TRBJ1-4
CASRKGTSGGGETQYF,TRBV5-4,TRBJ2-5
CASSIPGQGNSYEQYF,TRBV5-5,TRBJ2-7
CSVATGPSYEQYF,TRBV29-1,TRBJ2-7
CASSHGQISYNEQFF,TRBV19,TRBJ2-1
CASSLGFIIGGSDYGYTF,TRBV13,TRBJ1-2